The 27 T cell receptor beta chains in this list originate from one sample, sequenced in a study of control samples from healthy donors and cancer patients. Profiled with immunoSEQ multiplex PCR; TCRdb holds only in-frame clones, not every one. This table holds around 100,000 clones, about 90% found once. The material sequenced was blood. The receptors shown here come from a man aged 30-40 years in good health.

This clone was picked up one time. The chain combines TRBV29-1 with TRBJ1-5, with D perhaps TRBD1 (6 bases). The CDR3 runs to 13 residues. With 4 bases removed from V and 5 bases from J, the gap between germline ends came to 12 bases. Germline V lookup: CDR1 SQVTM, CDR2 ANQGSEA. CDR3 DNA: TGCAGCGTTGCCCAGGGGAGGGATCAGCCCCAGCATTTT. This translates into CSVAQGRDQPQHF.

The J gene is TRBJ2-7, the V gene TRBV24-1; D is uncertain. The germline CDR1 and CDR2 sequences are KGHDR and SFDVKD. This CDR3 is 13 amino acids long. V was pared by 5 bases and J by 3 bases, with 10 bases between. The CDR3 loop reads CATSGAPLYEQYF. In DNA, the CDR3 is TGTGCCACCAGTGGGGCCCCCCTCTACGAGCAGTACTTC.

The chain is built from TRBV19 and TRBJ2-3, with 12 bases identical to TRBD2. The J segment lost 8 bases and the V segment lost 3 bases, leaving 3 bases of the junction unmatched. Germline V CDR1 and CDR2: LNHDA, SQIVND (reference sequence). The CDR3 is 14 residues long. The CDR3 bases are TGTGCCAGTAGTATTGGGACTAGCGGGCCTACGCAGTATTTT. Amino acid sequence: CASSIGTSGPTQYF. The full variable domain, rest sourced from reference TRBV19 and TRBJ2-3, is DGGITQSPKYLFRKEGQNVTLSCEQNLNHDAMYWYRQDPGQGLRLIYYSQIVNDFQKGDIAEGYSVSREKKESFPLTVTSAQKNPTAFYLCASSIGTSGPTQYFGPGTRLTVL.

This chain connects TRBV19 to TRBJ2-5; D is ambiguous. The V gene's germline CDR1 is LNHDA and CDR2 SQIVND (reference sequence). Trimming removed 5 bases from V and 7 bases from J, with 17 bases in between. This CDR3 has 14 residues. DNA of the CDR3: TGTGCCAGTAGTGGCGAGCAGGACGGCCGGACCCAGTACTTC. Its protein product is CASSGEQDGRTQYF.

The rearrangement uses TRBV7-2 and TRBJ1-5; 11 bases fit TRBD1. There are 15 residues in the CDR3. The germline gives CDR1 SGHTA, CDR2 FQGNSA. The junction had 1 base not matched to a gene; V was cut back by 5 bases and J by 1 base. The CDR3 sequence is CASSGTGGSNQPQHF. CDR3 nucleotide sequence: TGTGCCAGCAGCGGGACAGGGGGGAGCAATCAGCCCCAGCATTTT. The whole variable domain, remainder taken from reference TRBV7-2 and TRBJ1-5, is GAGVSQSPSNKVTEKGKDVELRCDPISGHTALYWYRQSLGQGLEFLIYFQGNSAPDKSGLPSDRFSAERTGGSVSTLTIQRTQQEDSAVYLCASSGTGGSNQPQHFGDGTRLSIL.

V is TRBV11-2 and J is TRBJ2-7, with D tentatively TRBD2 (6 bases). Germline lookup yields CDR1 SGHAT and CDR2 FQNNGV. V shed 1 base and J shed 0 bases, with 10 bases lying between them. The CDR3 is made up of 15 amino acids. The CDR3 is CASSLVAVSSYEQYF. CDR3 sequence (DNA): TGTGCCAGCAGCTTAGTAGCGGTTAGCTCCTACGAGCAGTACTTC.

The gene calls are TRBV27 and TRBJ2-1; 7 bases line up with TRBD2. CDR1 and CDR2 from the germline V gene are MNHEY and SMNVEV (reference sequence). This CDR3 spans 16 amino acids. V was clipped by 0 bases and J by 0 bases; unmatched bases: 2. CDR3 in DNA: TGTGCCAGCAGTTTATCAGGCGGGAGCTCCTACAATGAGCAGTTCTTC. This gives the protein CASSLSGGSSYNEQFF.

This clone turned up a few times. This rearrangement joins TRBV10-3 to TRBJ2-3; the match to TRBD2 covers 13 bases. V trimming: 6 bases; J trimming: 3 bases; junction bases outside the gene matches: 9. CDR1 and CDR2 from the germline V gene are ENHRY and SYGVKD. This CDR3 has 17 residues. This CDR3 reads CAIRKAGLAGITDTQYF. CDR3 nucleotides: TGTGCCATCAGAAAAGCGGGACTAGCGGGAATTACAGATACGCAGTATTTT.

J is TRBJ2-3 and V is TRBV19; the D gene is possibly TRBD2 (6 bases). The CDR3 length is 16 residues. V lost 8 bases and J lost 4, with 22 bases in between. Per the germline V gene, CDR1 is LNHDA and CDR2 is SQIVND (reference sequence). As DNA, the CDR3 is TGTGCCAGTTGTTCCCCGGATCGGGAGTGTCCAGATACGCAGTATTTT. Protein product: CASCSPDRECPDTQYF. Based on the CDR3 plus reference TRBV19 and TRBJ2-3, the full variable domain is DGGITQSPKYLFRKEGQNVTLSCEQNLNHDAMYWYRQDPGQGLRLIYYSQIVNDFQKGDIAEGYSVSREKKESFPLTVTSAQKNPTAFYLCASCSPDRECPDTQYFGPGTRLTVL.

The chain employs TRBV21-1 and TRBJ2-1; no check of the table's D call, TRBD2, against the DNA was made. TRBV21-1 is an annotated pseudogene. CDR3 size: 14 residues. The CDR3 DNA is TGTGCCAGCAGCGTAGCGGGAGGGCTCTATGAGCAGTTCTTC. Protein: CASSVAGGLYEQFF.

This clone appeared a few times. The CDR3 coding sequence is TGTGCCAGCAGCTCCTCAGACGGCCCCTACGAGCAGTACTTC. This gives the protein CASSSSDGPYEQYF. The chain joins TRBV7-9 to TRBJ2-7; D is unresolved. The CDR3 is made up of 14 amino acids. Germline CDR1 reads SEHNR; CDR2 reads FQNEAQ (reference sequence). V lost 4 bases and J 2 bases, leaving 12 bases between the germline ends.

The chain recombines TRBV11-1 with TRBJ2-7; 9 positions match TRBD2. The V and J ends lost 0 bases and 4 bases, in that order; junction bases with no gene match: 4. Germline-derived CDR1 and CDR2 are SGHAT and FQDESV (reference sequence). CDR3 length: 15 residues. DNA of the CDR3: TGTGCCAGCAGCTTAGCAGGTAGCGGGAGATACGAGCAGTACTTC. Translating gives CASSLAGSGRYEQYF. Full variable domain (missing parts from reference TRBV11-1 and TRBJ2-7): EAEVAQSPRYKITEKSQAVAFWCDPISGHATLYWYRQILGQGPELLVQFQDESVVDDSQLPKDRFSAERLKGVDSTLKIQPAELGDSAMYLCASSLAGSGRYEQYFGPGTRLTVT.

The chain is built from TRBV5-6 and TRBJ2-7; the match to TRBD1 covers 8 bases. Looked up from germline, CDR1 is SGHDT and CDR2 is YYEEEE. The CDR3 consists of 14 residues. V shed 2 bases, J shed 6 bases, and the junction held 7 bases outside the gene matches. The DNA of the CDR3 is TGTGCCAGCAGCTTCGGACAGGGATGGTCCGAGCAGTACTTC. Amino acids: CASSFGQGWSEQYF.

This clone was found once. The gene calls are TRBV28 and TRBJ2-7; 7 bases map to TRBD2. CDR1 and CDR2 (germline): MDHEN, SYDVKM. Trimming removed 1 base from V and 3 bases from J; junction bases left unmatched: 6. CDR3 length: 15 residues. In DNA, the CDR3 is TGTGCCAGCAGTTTATCGGCTAGCGGAATCTACGAGCAGTACTTC. Encoded protein: CASSLSASGIYEQYF. The whole variable domain, filled in from reference TRBV28 and TRBJ2-7, reads DVKVTQSSRYLVKRTGEKVFLECVQDMDHENMFWYRQDPGLGLRLIYFSYDVKMKEKGDIPEGYSVSREKKERFSLILESASTNQTSMYLCASSLSASGIYEQYFGPGTRLTVT.

The table lists this clone with a count of one. The gene calls are TRBV4-2 and TRBJ2-1, with TRBD2 matching 9 bases. Germline V CDR1 and CDR2: LGHNA, YNFKEQ. Unmatched junction bases numbered 13, after V lost 0 bases and J lost 7 bases. The length of the CDR3 is 18 residues. The CDR3 DNA sequence: TGTGCCAGCAGCCAAGATCCCCATGGGATAGCGGGGGAAAATGAGCAGTTCTTC. This codes for CASSQDPHGIAGENEQFF.

The chain joins TRBV29-1 to TRBJ1-1; tentatively, D is TRBD1 (6 bases). V lost 4 bases to trimming and J lost 0 bases, with 12 bases between them. The germline gives CDR1 SQVTM, CDR2 ANQGSEA. CDR3 size: 14 residues. The CDR3 bases are TGCAGCGTTGTGAATGGACAGCTGAACACTGAAGCTTTCTTT. Residues: CSVVNGQLNTEAFF.

The CDR3 nucleotides are TGTGCCAGCAGTTTAGCGGGCCGGGGGGCTACAAATGAGCAGTTCTTC. Translating it yields CASSLAGRGATNEQFF. The chain has TRBV6-5 and TRBJ2-1; tentative D call: TRBD2 (7 bases). Germline CDR1 and CDR2: MNHEY and SVGAGI. V gave up 4 bases and J gave up 7 bases, with 20 bases separating them. The CDR3 contains 16 residues.

This chain connects TRBV7-2 to TRBJ2-1; TRBD1 is a possible D gene (6 bases). Trimming left V 1 base short and J 4 bases short, with 14 bases between. The germline CDR1 and CDR2 sequences are SGHTA and FQGNSA. The CDR3 is 16 amino acids. The CDR3 DNA reads as TGTGCCAGCAGCTTAGAGGGGACACAGTTATACAATGAGCAGTTCTTC. Amino acid sequence: CASSLEGTQLYNEQFF.

This clone came up once. The chain joins TRBV30 to TRBJ2-5, with D perhaps TRBD1 or TRBD2 (5 bases each). Germline V gene sequence: CDR1 GTSNPN, CDR2 SVGIG (reference sequence). The V and J ends lost 0 bases and 5 bases respectively, with 16 bases between them. There are 15 residues in the CDR3. CDR3 nucleotides: TGTGCCTGGAGTGTACGATACCGGGGCGAGGAGACCCAGTACTTC. Protein: CAWSVRYRGEETQYF.

The chain carries TRBV6-1 and TRBJ2-7; maybe TRBD1 (5 bases). The V gene's germline CDR1 is MNHNS and CDR2 SASEGT. Trimming removed 1 base from V and 9 bases from J, with 16 bases in between. This CDR3 has 14 amino acids. The CDR3 protein is CASSEDPRVRWQYF. The CDR3 DNA follows: TGTGCCAGCAGTGAAGACCCCAGGGTCCGGTGGCAGTACTTC.

The chain uses TRBV28 and TRBJ2-7; 8 nucleotides line up with TRBD2. Germline lookup yields CDR1 MDHEN and CDR2 SYDVKM. The length of the CDR3 is 17 residues. With 4 bases clipped from V and 1 base from J, the junction kept 12 bases outside the gene matches. This CDR3 reads CASSSPTGTSLSYEQYF. The DNA for the CDR3 is TGTGCCAGCAGTTCGCCCACCGGGACTAGTCTTTCCTACGAGCAGTACTTC.

A note on this clone: Other DNA sequences of this sample code for an identical CDR3. The gene calls are TRBV30 and TRBJ1-4, with a possible D match to TRBD1 (5 bases). Germline values: CDR1 GTSNPN, CDR2 SVGIG (reference sequence). Trimming stripped 1 base from V and 5 bases from J, with 14 bases between. CDR3 length: 15 amino acids. CDR3 residues: CAWSDQGLGNEKLFF. The CDR3 nucleotides are TGTGCCTGGAGTGACCAGGGTCTAGGGAATGAAAAACTGTTTTTT. The complete variable domain, with remaining parts taken from reference TRBV30 and TRBJ1-4, reads SQTIHQWPATLVQPVGSPLSLECTVEGTSNPNLYWYRQAAGRGLQLLFYSVGIGQISSEVPQNLSASRPQDRQFILSSKKLLLSDSGFYLCAWSDQGLGNEKLFFGSGTQLSVL.

The chain carries TRBV29-1 and TRBJ1-4, with D possibly TRBD1 on 5 matching bases. This CDR3 comprises 14 residues. The germline V gene has CDR1 SQVTM and CDR2 ANQGSEA. Trimming removed 1 base at V and 7 bases at J, with 13 bases between. CDR3 amino acids: CSVEVSQGTEKLFF. The CDR3 DNA is TGCAGCGTTGAAGTCTCCCAGGGTACTGAAAAACTGTTTTTT.

This chain joins TRBV24-1 and TRBJ1-5; 10 positions match TRBD1. The CDR3 spans 14 residues. The germline V gene encodes CDR1 KGHDR and CDR2 SFDVKD. V shed 9 bases, J shed 4 bases, and the junction held 5 bases outside the gene matches. The CDR3 sequence is CATGPGQGNQPQHF. The CDR3 coding sequence is TGTGCCACCGGACCGGGACAGGGGAATCAGCCCCAGCATTTT.

Concerning this clone: The identical CDR3 is also encoded by other nucleotide sequences in the sample. The chain links TRBV27 to TRBJ1-5; D gene uncertain. Trimming removed 2 bases from V and 0 bases from J, with 5 bases in between. There are 14 residues in the CDR3. From germline, CDR1 is MNHEY and CDR2 SMNVEV (reference sequence). CDR3 in DNA: TGTGCCAGCAGTTTAGGATATAGCAATCAGCCCCAGCATTTT. Encoded protein: CASSLGYSNQPQHF.

This chain connects TRBV5-1 to TRBJ2-3, with a tentative D call TRBD2 (6 bases). CDR1 is SGHRS and CDR2 is YFSETQ in the germline V gene. V lost 3 bases and J lost 2, with 10 bases in between. The CDR3 covers 14 residues. CDR3 amino acids: CASSWGESTDTQYF. The CDR3 DNA sequence: TGCGCCAGCAGCTGGGGGGAGTCCACAGATACGCAGTATTTT. The entire variable domain, with the rest obtained from reference TRBV5-1 and TRBJ2-3, is as follows: KAGVTQTPRYLIKTRGQQVTLSCSPISGHRSVSWYQQTPGQGLQFLFEYFSETQRNKGNFPGRFSGRQFSNSRSEMNVSTLELGDSALYLCASSWGESTDTQYFGPGTRLTVL.

This chain links TRBV25-1 with TRBJ2-1; the D gene is possibly TRBD2 (6 bases). This CDR3 spans 16 amino acids. The V end lost 2 bases, the J end lost 0 bases, and 11 bases lay between the germline ends. In germline, CDR1 is MGHDK, CDR2 SYGVNS. CDR3 in amino acids: CASSESGRNSYNEQFF. In DNA, the CDR3 is TGTGCCAGCAGTGAAAGTGGGAGGAACTCCTACAATGAGCAGTTCTTC.